This passage covers 20 T cell receptor beta chains from one sample sequenced in a study of T cells after yellow fever vaccination. TCRdb independently ran MiXCR on the 5' RACE reads; one entry per CDR3 protein. The sample has hundreds of thousands of distinct CDR3 sequences; over 15% are singletons. The specimen was PBMCs, collected 15 days after the yellow fever booster vaccination. The source of these receptors is a man aged 25 to 45 who received the YFV17D yellow fever vaccine.

This clonotype showed up just a few times. The chain recombines TRBV29-1 with TRBJ1-2, with a weak D call TRBD1 (5 bases). The ends were cut back, 7 bases at V and 4 bases at J, with 16 bases in the middle. The CDR3 contains 13 residues. Germline assignment: CDR1 SQVTM and CDR2 ANQGSEA. The CDR3 spells CSALGTEGYGYTF. CDR3 in DNA: TGCAGCGCCCTTGGGACGGAGGGCTATGGCTACACCTTC.

The V and J genes are TRBV15 and TRBJ2-7, with TRBD1 as a possible D gene (5 bases). Germline V gene sequence: CDR1 LNHNV, CDR2 YYDKDF (reference sequence). Trimming pared 1 base from V and 0 bases from J, leaving 7 bases between. The CDR3 covers 14 residues. CDR3 amino acids: CATSRVRDSYEQYF. The CDR3 DNA is TGTGCCACCAGCAGAGTCAGGGACTCCTACGAGCAGTACTTC.

This clonotype was observed a few times. The J gene is TRBJ1-2, the V gene TRBV4-2; TRBD1 might be the D (6 bases). CDR1 and CDR2 from the germline V gene are LGHNA and YNFKEQ. The length of the CDR3 is 16 residues. V was clipped by 0 bases and J by 2 bases, with 13 bases between them. CDR3 residues: CASSQEYRVGNYGYTF. Here the CDR3 DNA reads TGTGCCAGCAGCCAAGAGTACAGGGTGGGGAACTATGGCTACACCTTC.

A few counts support this clonotype. This chain uses TRBV12-3 or TRBV12-4 with TRBJ2-2; D remains ambiguous. Trimming took off 8 bases at V and 1 base at J, with 14 bases between the two ends. CDR3 length: 15 residues. The CDR3 DNA follows: TGTGCCAGCTCCACGAACGGGTTGAACACCGGGGAGCTGTTTTTT. Its translation is CASSTNGLNTGELFF.

This clonotype was counted a few times. V and J are TRBV5-5 and TRBJ2-5; possible D gene TRBD2, 5 bases. Germline V gene lookup returns CDR1 SGHKS and CDR2 YYEKEE (reference sequence). V dropped 0 bases and J dropped 9 bases, with 9 bases sitting between them. The CDR3 spans 12 residues. The CDR3 reads CASSLDTRPQYF. CDR3 bases: TGTGCCAGCAGCTTGGATACTAGGCCCCAGTACTTC.

This clonotype has just a few counts. This chain connects TRBV2 to TRBJ2-2; TRBD1 might be the D (5 bases). Trimming cost V 9 bases and J 6 bases, with 14 bases left between them. The germline CDR1 and CDR2 sequences are SNHLY and FYNNEI. The CDR3 loop spans 13 amino acids. In nucleotides, the CDR3 is TGTGCCAGAGGTAGCAGGGTATCCGGGGAGCTGTTTTTT. Protein product: CARGSRVSGELFF.

Only a few counts were recorded for this clonotype. The V call is TRBV5-1, the J call TRBJ2-7, with a weak D call TRBD2 (6 bases). Deletions cut 3 bases from V and 1 base from J, with 14 bases between. Germline V lookup: CDR1 SGHRS, CDR2 YFSETQ. This CDR3 is built from 15 residues. The CDR3 sequence: CASSSSGLNSYEQYF. CDR3 nucleotides: TGCGCCAGCAGCTCCTCGGGACTCAATTCCTACGAGCAGTACTTC.

CDR3 in DNA: TGTGCCAGCAGCCAAAGTAGCGGGAAGCTAGGAGATACGCAGTATTTT. Its protein is CASSQSSGKLGDTQYF. The chain recombines TRBV4-2 with TRBJ2-3; 8 bases fit TRBD2. The CDR3 has 16 residues. The germline CDR1 and CDR2 sequences are LGHNA and YNFKEQ. Unmatched junction bases numbered 9, after V lost 2 bases and J lost 5 bases.

V usage is TRBV12-3 or TRBV12-4 and J usage is TRBJ2-2; D gene ambiguous. This CDR3 region has 14 residues. V gave up 7 bases and J gave up 0 bases, with 9 bases separating them. The CDR3 region is CASNPIANTGELFF. CDR3 nucleotide sequence: TGTGCCAGCAACCCGATCGCGAACACCGGGGAGCTGTTTTTT.

About this clonotype: Its ends do not fully match the called genes, so a read error is possible. The chain is built from TRBV20-1 and TRBJ2-7; 7 bases are shared with TRBD2. The CDR3 runs to 13 residues. Per germline, CDR1 DFQATT and CDR2 SNEGSKA (reference sequence). CDR3 region: CSARGREIYEQYF. The CDR3, as DNA: TGCAGTGCCAGAGGGCGGGAGATCTACGAGCAGTACTTC.

This clonotype was seen many times. The rearrangement uses TRBV7-9 and TRBJ2-5; TRBD2 matches at 7 bases. V lost 5 bases, J lost 4 bases, and 10 bases stayed unmatched. The CDR3 length is 15 residues. In germline, CDR1 is SEHNR, CDR2 FQNEAQ (reference sequence). CDR3 region: CASSPTSTGSETQYF. The DNA of the CDR3 is TGTGCCAGCAGCCCGACTAGCACGGGGTCAGAGACCCAGTACTTC.

This clonotype showed up just a few times. This chain joins TRBV12-3 or TRBV12-4 and TRBJ1-4; D unresolved. This CDR3 contains 14 residues. V lost 6 bases, J lost 2 bases, and 10 bases lay in between. DNA of the CDR3: TGTGCCAGCAGCTCAACGCCGACTAATGAAAAACTGTTTTTT. It is translated as CASSSTPTNEKLFF.

The chain joins TRBV6-2 or TRBV6-3 to TRBJ2-1; 14 nucleotides line up with TRBD2. This CDR3 is built from 20 residues. CDR1 MNHEY and CDR2 SVGEGT come from the germline V gene. Unmatched junction bases numbered 7, after V lost 0 bases and J lost 0 bases. CDR3 in DNA: TGTGCCAGCAGTTACTCTCCGGGACTAGCGGGAGAGGTCTCCTACAATGAGCAGTTCTTC. Amino acid sequence: CASSYSPGLAGEVSYNEQFF.

This clonotype came up a few times. The chain couples TRBV3-1 to TRBJ2-1; 13 nucleotides agree with TRBD2. The V and J ends lost 5 bases and 9 bases, in that order; junction bases with no gene match: 10. This CDR3 is 16 amino acids long. Germline loops: CDR1 LGHDT, CDR2 YNNKEL (reference sequence). This chain's CDR3 is CASSGRGLAGVVEQFF. CDR3 DNA: TGTGCCAGCAGCGGCCGTGGACTAGCGGGAGTAGTTGAGCAGTTCTTC.

This clonotype has only a few counts. The rearrangement uses TRBV27 and TRBJ2-7, with D perhaps TRBD2 (5 bases). The germline V gene encodes CDR1 MNHEY and CDR2 SMNVEV (reference sequence). Trimming took 2 bases from V and 2 from J, leaving 10 bases between them. The CDR3 extends over 14 amino acids. This chain's CDR3 is CASSLGLSPYEQYF. The CDR3 DNA is TGTGCCAGCAGTTTAGGACTCTCCCCCTACGAGCAGTACTTC.

CDR3: CASSQYGGEGYEQYF. The CDR3 region has the DNA TGTGCCAGCAGCCAATACGGCGGGGAGGGCTACGAGCAGTACTTC. The chain joins TRBV3-1 to TRBJ2-7; 7 bases map to TRBD2. The J segment lost 3 bases and the V segment lost 2 bases, leaving 7 bases of the junction unmatched. This CDR3 contains 15 residues. Looked up from germline, CDR1 is LGHDT and CDR2 is YNNKEL (reference sequence).

V usage is TRBV6-5 and J usage is TRBJ2-1; 8 bases map to TRBD1. CDR3 length equals 14 residues. J gave up 4 bases and V 4 bases, and 3 bases lay outside the gene matches. Germline assignment: CDR1 MNHEY and CDR2 SVGAGI. The CDR3 DNA is TGTGCCAGCAGTTTCCGGGACAGGTACAATGAGCAGTTCTTC. Translated: CASSFRDRYNEQFF.

There are a few counts of this clonotype. This rearrangement joins TRBV18 to TRBJ2-1; no reliable D call. The germline gives CDR1 KGHSH, CDR2 LQKENI. V was trimmed by 2 bases and J by 9 bases, leaving 8 bases between them. The CDR3 loop spans 12 amino acids. This chain's CDR3 is CASSPGLVEQFF. CDR3 in DNA: TGTGCCAGCTCACCAGGGCTGGTTGAGCAGTTCTTC.

The gene calls are TRBV5-4 and TRBJ2-1; the match to TRBD2 covers 10 bases. The CDR3 covers 16 residues. CDR1 and CDR2 from the germline V gene are SGHNT and YYREEE (reference sequence). V lost 0 bases to trimming and J lost 10 bases; unmatched junction nucleotides: 10. The CDR3, as DNA: TGTGCCAGCAGCTTGGTCTCGCTAGCGGGAGCTGGCGAGCAGTTCTTC. It is translated as CASSLVSLAGAGEQFF.

This chain joins TRBV19 and TRBJ2-2, with a weak D call TRBD1 (5 bases). V was clipped by 7 bases and J by 5 bases, with 17 bases between them. Germline-derived CDR1 and CDR2 are LNHDA and SQIVND (reference sequence). The CDR3 length is 15 residues. The CDR3 DNA reads as TGTGCCAGTATAGACAGACCTTTTGGGACCGGGGAGCTGTTTTTT. Its protein is CASIDRPFGTGELFF.